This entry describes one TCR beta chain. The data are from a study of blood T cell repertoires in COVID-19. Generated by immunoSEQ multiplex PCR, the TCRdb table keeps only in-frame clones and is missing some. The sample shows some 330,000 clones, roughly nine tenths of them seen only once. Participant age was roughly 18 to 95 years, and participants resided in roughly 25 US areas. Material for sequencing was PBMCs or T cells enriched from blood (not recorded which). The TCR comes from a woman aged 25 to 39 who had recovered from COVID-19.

The CDR3 DNA follows: TGTGCCAGTAGCCCCCCCGGTATGAACACTGAAGCTTTCTTT. Encoded protein: CASSPPGMNTEAFF. The chain uses TRBV19 and TRBJ1-1, with D uncertain. V lost 6 bases and J lost 0, with 11 bases in between. From germline, CDR1 is LNHDA and CDR2 SQIVND (reference sequence). This CDR3 spans 14 amino acids. The whole variable domain, remainder taken from reference TRBV19 and TRBJ1-1, is DGGITQSPKYLFRKEGQNVTLSCEQNLNHDAMYWYRQDPGQGLRLIYYSQIVNDFQKGDIAEGYSVSREKKESFPLTVTSAQKNPTAFYLCASSPPGMNTEAFFGQGTRLTVV.